A single sample is the source of the 28 T cell receptor beta chains below, sequenced in a study of shared clonotypes between healthy human individuals (dated by TCRdb to 2018 to 2021). Libraries were constructed by the immunoSEQ multiplex PCR assay. Not all clones reach the TCRdb copy of this immuneACCESS table, which keeps in-frame sequences only. Checked studies attribute under half of the gap to unresolved V genes and leave the rest unexplained. The sample table shows about half a million clones, and roughly 83% are seen once. 13% of the sample is taken by the ten largest. The sample comprised PBMCs. These receptors all stem from a woman aged 40 to 50 in good health. Some clones in this sample may be carry-over from other donors' samples.

This chain joins TRBV5-1 and TRBJ2-7; tentatively, D is TRBD2 (7 bases). CDR1 and CDR2 (germline): SGHRS, YFSETQ. V lost 5 bases, J lost 5 bases, and 23 bases lay in between. The CDR3 spans 16 residues. The CDR3, as DNA: TGCGCCAGCAGTCCCGGTGGGGGGGGCAAGAGGCACGAGCAGTACTTC. As protein: CASSPGGGGKRHEQYF.

This clone was detected once. The genes are TRBV15 and TRBJ2-1; tentative D call: TRBD2 (5 bases). Trimming removed 8 bases from V and 5 bases from J, with 16 bases in between. From germline, CDR1 is LNHNV and CDR2 YYDKDF (reference sequence). The CDR3 runs 14 residues. CDR3 bases: TGTGCCACCCGTGGCAGAGGGTGGGACAATGAGCAGTTCTTC. Translated: CATRGRGWDNEQFF.

In this sample, this clone turned up once. CDR3 DNA: TGTGCCAGTGAGACACGGGGAGGAAGCACAGATACGCAGTATTTT. It yields the protein CASETRGGSTDTQYF. This rearrangement joins TRBV6-1 to TRBJ2-3; TRBD2 is a possible D gene (6 bases). The CDR3 totals 15 residues. V was shortened by 9 bases and J by 0 bases, with 16 bases between the two germline ends. The germline gives CDR1 MNHNS, CDR2 SASEGT.

J is TRBJ1-1 and V is TRBV7-9; no reliable D call. Trimming took off 1 base at V and 4 bases at J, with 13 bases between the two ends. The CDR3 is 15 amino acids. CDR1 is SEHNR, CDR2 FQNEAQ, per germline (reference sequence). The chain's CDR3 is CASSLVWGDGTEAFF. The CDR3 DNA is TGTGCCAGCAGCTTAGTATGGGGAGACGGCACTGAAGCTTTCTTT.

About this clone: The sample has other DNA sequences that encode this CDR3 too. The V and J genes are TRBV2 and TRBJ2-3; D remains ambiguous. V gave up 4 bases and J gave up 4 bases, with 3 bases separating them. The V gene's germline CDR1 is SNHLY and CDR2 FYNNEI. CDR3 length: 11 residues. The CDR3 DNA reads TGTGCCAGCAGTGGCGCAGATACGCAGTATTTT. This sequence encodes CASSGADTQYF.

This clone was seen ten or more times. The genes are TRBV28 and TRBJ2-2, with 11 bases fitting TRBD1. The CDR3 loop spans 16 amino acids. V shed 6 bases and J 4 bases; nucleotides not matched to a gene: 7. CDR1 is MDHEN, CDR2 SYDVKM, per germline. The CDR3 loop reads CASSPDRGLPTGELFF. In DNA, the CDR3 is TGTGCCAGCAGCCCGGACAGGGGGCTTCCCACCGGGGAGCTGTTTTTT.

This clone was seen a handful of times. The chain recombines TRBV4-2 with TRBJ2-5; D possibly corresponds to TRBD2 (6 bases). The CDR3 runs to 14 residues. From germline, CDR1 is LGHNA and CDR2 YNFKEQ. Trimming took 5 bases from V and 1 from J, leaving 11 bases between them. This CDR3 is CASSTGLPQETQYF. CDR3 bases: TGTGCCAGCAGCACCGGACTACCCCAAGAGACCCAGTACTTC.

This clone was detected only a few times. V is TRBV5-5 and J is TRBJ2-2; TRBD1 might be the D (5 bases). V gave up 1 base and J gave up 5 bases, with 9 bases separating them. CDR1 SGHKS and CDR2 YYEKEE come from the germline V gene (reference sequence). The CDR3 covers 14 residues. As DNA, the CDR3 is TGTGCCAGCAGCTTGTATCAGGGAACCGGGGAGCTGTTTTTT. This codes for CASSLYQGTGELFF.

This rearrangement joins TRBV5-1 to TRBJ1-4; D might be TRBD1 (5 bases). The CDR3 runs to 15 residues. Germline V lookup: CDR1 SGHRS, CDR2 YFSETQ. The V end was cut by 0 bases, the J end by 6 bases, with 12 bases between. The CDR3 sequence is CASSLVGGYDEKLFF. CDR3 DNA sequence: TGCGCCAGCAGCTTGGTGGGGGGATATGATGAAAAACTGTTTTTT.

This clone appeared once. The gene calls are TRBV7-3 and TRBJ2-7; 9 nucleotides match TRBD2. The CDR3 sequence is 13 residues long. Looked up from germline, CDR1 is SGHTA and CDR2 is FQGTGA. V shed 5 bases and J 7 bases; nucleotides not matched to a gene: 6. The CDR3 DNA sequence: TGTGCCAGCAGCAACGGGCTAGCGGGAGAGCAGTACTTC. Protein sequence: CASSNGLAGEQYF.

This clone appeared a single time. The chain has TRBV19 and TRBJ2-7, with 9 bases aligning to TRBD1. The V segment lost 0 bases and the J segment 2 bases; nucleotides outside the gene matches: 2. CDR3 length: 15 residues. Germline V gives CDR1 LNHDA, CDR2 SQIVND (reference sequence). Here the CDR3 reads CASSIDGTGPYEQYF. The CDR3 DNA reads TGTGCCAGTAGTATAGATGGGACAGGGCCCTACGAGCAGTACTTC.

This clone has just one count. The genes are TRBV13 and TRBJ2-3; D not certain. Germline CDR1 and CDR2: PRHDT and FYEKMQ (reference sequence). This CDR3 is built from 16 residues. V lost 0 bases and J 0 bases, leaving 10 bases between the germline ends. This CDR3 reads CASSLGRVGSTDTQYF. As DNA, the CDR3 is TGTGCCAGCAGCTTAGGCCGAGTCGGGAGCACAGATACGCAGTATTTT.

The chain has TRBV28 and TRBJ2-5; unclear D gene. V was cut by 7 bases and J by 5 bases, with 14 bases left in between. CDR1 is MDHEN, CDR2 SYDVKM, per germline. The CDR3 runs to 13 residues. The CDR3: CASTGGLGETQYF. Here the CDR3 DNA reads TGTGCCAGCACCGGCGGCCTAGGGGAGACCCAGTACTTC. Full variable domain (outside the CDR3, taken from reference TRBV28 and TRBJ2-5): DVKVTQSSRYLVKRTGEKVFLECVQDMDHENMFWYRQDPGLGLRLIYFSYDVKMKEKGDIPEGYSVSREKKERFSLILESASTNQTSMYLCASTGGLGETQYFGPGTRLLVL.

This chain connects TRBV7-8 to TRBJ2-1, with a tentative D call TRBD2 (5 bases). The germline V gene has CDR1 SGHVS and CDR2 FQNEAQ. The CDR3 length is 16 residues. Trimming pared 6 bases from V and 1 base from J, leaving 16 bases between. CDR3 nucleotides: TGTGCCAGCAGTTACCCTCACGGAGGTTCCTACAATGAGCAGTTCTTC. Translation: CASSYPHGGSYNEQFF. Full variable domain (rest looked up from reference TRBV7-8 and TRBJ2-1): GAGVSQSPRYKVAKRGQDVALRCDPISGHVSLFWYQQALGQGPEFLTYFQNEAQLDKSGLPSDRFFAERPEGSVSTLKIQRTQQEDSAVYLCASSYPHGGSYNEQFFGPGTRLTVL.

The table lists this clone with a few counts. The chain is built from TRBV28 and TRBJ2-2; D possibly corresponds to TRBD1 (5 bases). Germline assignment: CDR1 MDHEN and CDR2 SYDVKM. This CDR3 is 15 amino acids long. V lost 3 bases and J lost 4, with 12 bases in between. The CDR3 DNA sequence: TGTGCCAGCAGTTTTCTGAGAAGGGGCACCGGGGAGCTGTTTTTT. Translation gives CASSFLRRGTGELFF.

The CDR3 DNA reads TGCGCCAGCAGCCCTCGACTAGCGGGAGGCCGGAGCTCCTACAATGAGCAGTTCTTC. Amino acids: CASSPRLAGGRSSYNEQFF. The rearrangement uses TRBV5-1 and TRBJ2-1; 13 bases fit TRBD2. Germline values: CDR1 SGHRS, CDR2 YFSETQ. The ends lost 4 bases at V and 0 bases at J; junction bases unmatched: 10. This CDR3 has 19 residues.

This clone came up once. The chain has TRBV19 and TRBJ2-5, with D unclear. Germline CDR1 reads LNHDA; CDR2 reads SQIVND (reference sequence). The ends were cut back, 5 bases at V and 5 bases at J, with 18 bases in the middle. This CDR3 has 15 amino acids. The CDR3 sequence: CASSRQDGGRETQYF. In DNA form, the CDR3 reads TGTGCCAGTAGTCGCCAGGACGGTGGTAGGGAGACCCAGTACTTC.

V and J are TRBV28 and TRBJ1-2, with a tentative D call TRBD1 (5 bases). Germline CDR1 is MDHEN and CDR2 is SYDVKM. V lost 7 bases and J lost 6, with 24 bases in between. The CDR3 runs to 16 residues. The chain's CDR3 is CASKPIGVGGSDGYTF. The CDR3 DNA follows: TGTGCCAGCAAACCGATTGGAGTTGGGGGGTCGGATGGCTACACCTTC.

The chain is built from TRBV5-1 and TRBJ2-1; 13 bases align to TRBD2. CDR3 size: 15 residues. Germline V gene sequence: CDR1 SGHRS, CDR2 YFSETQ. V was pared by 4 bases and J by 8 bases, with 6 bases of the junction left unmatched. CDR3 DNA sequence: TGCGCCAGCAGCACCGGACTAGCGGGAGTCTATGAGCAGTTCTTC. It codes for CASSTGLAGVYEQFF. Looking up the rest from reference TRBV5-1 and TRBJ2-1 gives the full variable domain: KAGVTQTPRYLIKTRGQQVTLSCSPISGHRSVSWYQQTPGQGLQFLFEYFSETQRNKGNFPGRFSGRQFSNSRSEMNVSTLELGDSALYLCASSTGLAGVYEQFFGPGTRLTVL.

Comment on this clone: Its ends do not fully match the called genes, so a read error is possible. The V and J genes are TRBV25-1 and TRBJ2-2, with 8 bases fitting TRBD1. CDR3 length: 14 residues. Germline values: CDR1 MGHDK, CDR2 SYGVNS. The CDR3 DNA reads as TGTGCCAGCGGGGACAGGATGAACATCGGGGAGCTGTTTTTT. Amino acids: CASGDRMNIGELFF.

The gene calls are TRBV4-1 and TRBJ2-5; TRBD2 is a possible D gene (6 bases). V lost 1 base, J lost 1 base, and 13 bases lay in between. This CDR3 comprises 16 residues. Per the germline V gene, CDR1 is MGHRA and CDR2 is YSYEKL. The CDR3 region is CASSQAAGGAQETQYF. CDR3 in DNA: TGCGCCAGCAGCCAAGCGGCTGGCGGGGCCCAAGAGACCCAGTACTTC.

This clone was counted at least ten times. The chain uses TRBV4-3 and TRBJ2-1; 8 nucleotides align to TRBD2. The CDR3 extends over 15 amino acids. The germline V gene encodes CDR1 LGHNA and CDR2 YSLEER. The trim removed 0 bases at V and 7 bases at J, leaving 5 bases unmatched. This chain's CDR3 is CASSQDSAGVNEQFF. The DNA for the CDR3 is TGCGCCAGCAGCCAAGACTCAGCGGGAGTGAATGAGCAGTTCTTC.

The chain recombines TRBV29-1 with TRBJ1-3; the D gene is possibly TRBD1 (5 bases). The CDR3 contains 13 residues. The germline V gene encodes CDR1 SQVTM and CDR2 ANQGSEA. Trimming left V 5 bases short and J 0 bases short, with 8 bases between. The CDR3 sequence: CSVLQVSGNTIYF. The CDR3 coding sequence is TGCAGCGTTCTACAGGTCTCTGGAAACACCATATATTTT.

The chain uses TRBV19 and TRBJ2-3; TRBD2 matches at 8 bases. The CDR3 consists of 14 residues. The germline V gene has CDR1 LNHDA and CDR2 SQIVND (reference sequence). Trimming at V came to 8 bases and at J to 7 bases, leaving 11 bases not matched to a gene. CDR3 region: CASLQAGELNTQYF. DNA for the CDR3: TGTGCCAGTCTTCAAGCGGGAGAGCTAAATACGCAGTATTTT. Using reference TRBV19 and TRBJ2-3 for the parts outside the CDR3, the full variable domain is DGGITQSPKYLFRKEGQNVTLSCEQNLNHDAMYWYRQDPGQGLRLIYYSQIVNDFQKGDIAEGYSVSREKKESFPLTVTSAQKNPTAFYLCASLQAGELNTQYFGPGTRLTVL.

The genes are TRBV7-2 and TRBJ2-1; TRBD1 is a possible D gene (7 bases). This CDR3 has 15 amino acids. The ends were cut back, 2 bases at V and 8 bases at J, with 16 bases in the middle. CDR1 SGHTA and CDR2 FQGNSA come from the germline V gene. The CDR3 DNA sequence: TGTGCCAGCAGCTTATTGGCGGGACAGCGGTATGAGCAGTTCTTC. It codes for CASSLLAGQRYEQFF.

The chain is built from TRBV5-1 and TRBJ2-5; 10 bases fit TRBD1. This CDR3 has 15 amino acids. Germline V CDR1 and CDR2: SGHRS, YFSETQ. V lost 0 bases to trimming and J lost 5 bases; unmatched junction nucleotides: 4. CDR3 nucleotides: TGCGCCAGCAGCTTGGGACAGGGGGCTGGGGAGACCCAGTACTTC. Translating it yields CASSLGQGAGETQYF. The full variable domain, in which reference TRBV5-1 and TRBJ2-5 provide the parts outside the CDR3, is KAGVTQTPRYLIKTRGQQVTLSCSPISGHRSVSWYQQTPGQGLQFLFEYFSETQRNKGNFPGRFSGRQFSNSRSEMNVSTLELGDSALYLCASSLGQGAGETQYFGPGTRLLVL.

The chain has TRBV7-6 and TRBJ1-1, with unresolved D. This CDR3 is 13 amino acids long. CDR1 SGHVS and CDR2 FNYEAQ come from the germline V gene. V was shortened by 5 bases and J by 4 bases, with 11 bases between the two germline ends. The CDR3 loop reads CASSPPVPTEAFF. The CDR3 nucleotides read TGTGCCAGCAGCCCACCCGTGCCCACTGAAGCTTTCTTT.

Comment on this clone: This clone may be a read error of a much larger clone one base away. Other DNA sequences within the sample encode an identical CDR3. V and J are TRBV10-1 and TRBJ2-7; possible D gene TRBD1, 6 bases. CDR1 WNHNN and CDR2 SYGVQD come from the germline V gene (reference sequence). CDR3 length: 13 residues. Between the trimmed V and J ends, which lost 2 bases and 13 bases, there was a span of 18 bases. CDR3 region: CASSEGLQGVQYF. The CDR3 DNA reads TGCGCCAGCAGTGAGGGATTACAGGGCGTGCAATACTTC.